Presented here are 7 T cell receptor beta chains from one specimen sequenced in a study of graft-versus-host responses after intestinal transplantation. Their antigens are not known. Repertoires were generated with immunoSEQ multiplex PCR, while TCRdb's copy carries only in-frame clones and drops some. Of around 97,000 clones in the sample, roughly 93% were seen once. Sequencing used unstimulated CD8+ T cells sorted from spleen or lymph node cells, obtained before intestinal transplant. Source of these receptors: a human donor who received an intestinal transplant.

This clone was seen a single time. The chain has TRBV7-2 and TRBJ2-1; 9 bases agree with TRBD2. Germline V CDR1 and CDR2: SGHTA, FQGNSA. The CDR3 is 15 residues long. V lost 5 bases and J lost 3; bases outside the gene matches: 5. CDR3 sequence (DNA): TGTGCCAGCAGCCCAGCGGGGGGTCTCTACAATGAGCAGTTCTTC. Its protein is CASSPAGGLYNEQFF.

A word on this clone: Other DNA sequences from this sample encode an identical CDR3 as well. The chain joins TRBV12-5 to TRBJ1-2; 9 bases are shared with TRBD1. Germline V gene sequence: CDR1 LGHNT, CDR2 FRNRAP. The length of the CDR3 is 16 residues. Losses at the gene ends were 1 base for V and 6 bases for J; bases not matched to a gene: 9. The CDR3 DNA sequence: TGTGCTAGTGGTTTGGGGCTGGGGGACAGGGTTCATGGCTACACCTTC. Translated, it gives CASGLGLGDRVHGYTF.

J is TRBJ2-7 and V is TRBV10-2; D is perhaps TRBD1 or TRBD2 (6 bases each). The CDR3 totals 15 residues. Germline V gene sequence: CDR1 WSHSY, CDR2 SAAADI. The V end was cut by 6 bases, the J end by 0 bases, with 15 bases between. CDR3 loop: CASSLGGTNSYEQYF. In nucleotides, the CDR3 is TGCGCCAGCAGCCTAGGGGGGACGAACTCCTACGAGCAGTACTTC.

The chain carries TRBV5-1 and TRBJ1-1, with D possibly matching TRBD1 (6 bases). V was pared by 6 bases and J by 7 bases, with 10 bases between. The germline V gene has CDR1 SGHRS and CDR2 YFSETQ. There are 11 residues in the CDR3. The CDR3 here is CASTQGIEAFF. CDR3 nucleotide sequence: TGCGCCAGCACTCAGGGGATTGAAGCTTTCTTT.

This rearrangement joins TRBV7-6 to TRBJ2-1; the match to TRBD2 covers 8 bases. Trimming at V came to 2 bases and at J to 0 bases, leaving 9 bases not matched to a gene. The CDR3 spans 18 residues. CDR1 is SGHVS, CDR2 FNYEAQ, per germline. The CDR3 bases are TGTGCCAGCAGCTTATGGGCTAGCGGGTTGAGCTCCTACAATGAGCAGTTCTTC. This codes for CASSLWASGLSSYNEQFF.

The chain couples TRBV18 to TRBJ2-5; 7 nucleotides agree with TRBD2. The germline V gene encodes CDR1 KGHSH and CDR2 LQKENI. The length of the CDR3 is 15 residues. V gave up 6 bases and J gave up 5 bases; unmatched junction bases: 12. CDR3 sequence (DNA): TGTGCCAGCTCCCCAAGCACGGGGGGAGTGGAGACCCAGTACTTC. It encodes CASSPSTGGVETQYF.

The CDR3 DNA is TGTGCCAGCAGCTTAGAGCATGCTAGCGGGGGGGCCTATGAGCAGTTCTTC. Its translation is CASSLEHASGGAYEQFF. The V and J genes are TRBV7-2 and TRBJ2-1; 12 bases agree with TRBD2. CDR1 and CDR2 from the germline V gene are SGHTA and FQGNSA. With 1 base clipped from V and 8 bases from J, the junction kept 9 bases outside the gene matches. CDR3 length equals 17 residues.